This entry lists 27 T cell receptor beta chains sequenced from one sample in a study of control samples from healthy donors and cancer patients. Measured with immunoSEQ multiplex PCR; TCRdb has only the in-frame clones, and not every one. The top ten clones hold under 4% of a sample with approximately 100,000 clones, about nine tenths of them seen once. Sequenced: blood. These receptors were collected from a human donor in good health. The donor label of this sample is uncertain.

This chain uses TRBV29-1 with TRBJ2-7; 7 bases match TRBD1. The CDR3 is 14 amino acids. From germline, CDR1 is SQVTM and CDR2 ANQGSEA. The trim removed 7 bases at V and 0 bases at J, leaving 9 bases unmatched. In DNA, the CDR3 is TGCAGCGCCGTAGACAGGGAGAGCTCCTACGAGCAGTACGTC. It is translated as CSAVDRESSYEQYV.

The V gene is TRBV5-1, the J gene TRBJ1-1; TRBD1 matches at 11 bases. Germline V gives CDR1 SGHRS, CDR2 YFSETQ. V lost 4 bases, J lost 1 base, and 9 bases stayed unmatched. The CDR3 loop spans 17 amino acids. The CDR3 region has the DNA TGCGCCAGCAGCCCAAGGACAGGGGGCCGTGGGAACACTGAAGCTTTCTTT. This translates into CASSPRTGGRGNTEAFF. The full variable domain, completed using reference TRBV5-1 and TRBJ1-1, is KAGVTQTPRYLIKTRGQQVTLSCSPISGHRSVSWYQQTPGQGLQFLFEYFSETQRNKGNFPGRFSGRQFSNSRSEMNVSTLELGDSALYLCASSPRTGGRGNTEAFFGQGTRLTVV.

The rearrangement joins TRBV12-5 to TRBJ2-5; perhaps TRBD2 as D (5 bases). Trimming left V 4 bases short and J 0 bases short, with 6 bases between. The CDR3 length is 13 residues. CDR1 and CDR2 (germline): LGHNT, FRNRAP. The CDR3 nucleotides read TGTGCTAGTGGTTCCGGGAACCAAGAGACCCAGTACTTC. The encoded protein is CASGSGNQETQYF.

V gene TRBV6-4 combines with J gene TRBJ2-2; D might be TRBD1 (5 bases). The CDR3 consists of 14 residues. V was shortened by 3 bases and J by 7 bases, with 12 bases between the two germline ends. The germline V gene encodes CDR1 MRHNA and CDR2 SNTAGT. In nucleotides, the CDR3 is TGTGCCAGCAGTGAACAGGTCATCGGCGGGGAGCTGTTTTTT. Amino acid sequence: CASSEQVIGGELFF.

J is TRBJ1-2 and V is TRBV6-1, with unresolved D. Trimming removed 1 base from V and 7 bases from J, with 10 bases in between. The CDR3 loop spans 13 amino acids. From germline, CDR1 is MNHNS and CDR2 SASEGT. CDR3 in amino acids: CASSEEGFSGYTF. The CDR3 DNA reads as TGTGCCAGCAGTGAAGAAGGCTTCTCTGGCTACACCTTC.

Here the CDR3 DNA reads TGTGCCTGGAGTGAAGTGAACACTGAAGCTTTCTTT. Translated, it gives CAWSEVNTEAFF. The V gene is TRBV30, the J gene TRBJ1-1; D unclear. The CDR3 is 12 residues long. The germline V gene encodes CDR1 GTSNPN and CDR2 SVGIG (reference sequence). The ends were cut back, 1 base at V and 0 bases at J, with 3 bases in the middle.

The chain joins TRBV5-1 to TRBJ1-1; no clear D gene. CDR1 SGHRS and CDR2 YFSETQ come from the germline V gene. The CDR3 extends over 15 amino acids. V gave up 0 bases and J gave up 3 bases, with 12 bases separating them. CDR3 nucleotides: TGCGCCAGCAGCTTGGCCGTCAGCTGGGACACTGAAGCTTTCTTT. Its protein is CASSLAVSWDTEAFF. Using reference TRBV5-1 and TRBJ1-1 for the parts outside the CDR3, the full variable domain is KAGVTQTPRYLIKTRGQQVTLSCSPISGHRSVSWYQQTPGQGLQFLFEYFSETQRNKGNFPGRFSGRQFSNSRSEMNVSTLELGDSALYLCASSLAVSWDTEAFFGQGTRLTVV.

This sequence joins TRBV2 and TRBJ2-7; 8 bases fit TRBD1. The CDR3 has 14 residues. V was clipped by 8 bases and J by 3 bases; unmatched bases: 9. Germline loops: CDR1 SNHLY, CDR2 FYNNEI. For the CDR3, the DNA is TGTGCCAGCGATGGGACAGGCGGACTCTACGAGCAGTACTTC. This translates into CASDGTGGLYEQYF.

CDR3: CASSIADGHYEQYF. CDR3 sequence (DNA): TGTGCCAGTAGTATAGCTGACGGTCACTACGAGCAGTACTTC. V is TRBV19 and J is TRBJ2-7; D call uncertain. Looked up from germline, CDR1 is LNHDA and CDR2 is SQIVND (reference sequence). The CDR3 covers 14 residues. The V gene lost 1 base and the J gene lost 3 bases, with 10 bases spanning the gap.

The chain carries TRBV19 and TRBJ1-3, with a possible D match to TRBD1 (5 bases). Trimming removed 6 bases at V and 0 bases at J, with 9 bases between. The germline V gene encodes CDR1 LNHDA and CDR2 SQIVND (reference sequence). The length of the CDR3 is 14 residues. CDR3 nucleotides: TGTGCCAGTAGGCAGGGAGCCTCTGGAAACACCATATATTTT. Protein product: CASRQGASGNTIYF.

The gene calls are TRBV7-3 and TRBJ2-2; 10 bases agree with TRBD1. The trim removed 5 bases at V and 5 bases at J, leaving 5 bases unmatched. The CDR3 totals 15 residues. Germline CDR1 reads SGHTA; CDR2 reads FQGTGA. The CDR3 region has the DNA TGTGCCAGCAGCGCGGGACAGGGGCGGACCGGGGAGCTGTTTTTT. As protein: CASSAGQGRTGELFF.

This rearrangement joins TRBV11-2 to TRBJ1-4; 12 bases are shared with TRBD1. The CDR3 extends over 15 amino acids. V was clipped by 4 bases and J by 8 bases; unmatched bases: 5. Germline V gene sequence: CDR1 SGHAT, CDR2 FQNNGV. CDR3 sequence: CASSSQGTGGEKLFF. The CDR3 DNA follows: TGTGCCAGCAGCTCCCAGGGGACAGGGGGCGAAAAACTGTTTTTT.

This chain uses TRBV11-1 with TRBJ2-3; no clear D gene. This CDR3 is built from 15 residues. V was cut by 4 bases and J by 1 base, with 12 bases left in between. Germline V gives CDR1 SGHAT, CDR2 FQDESV (reference sequence). Here the CDR3 reads CASSSRWWGTDTQYF. The CDR3, as DNA: TGTGCCAGCAGCTCCCGGTGGTGGGGCACAGATACGCAGTATTTT. Together with reference TRBV11-1 and TRBJ2-3, the CDR3 gives the full variable domain: EAEVAQSPRYKITEKSQAVAFWCDPISGHATLYWYRQILGQGPELLVQFQDESVVDDSQLPKDRFSAERLKGVDSTLKIQPAELGDSAMYLCASSSRWWGTDTQYFGPGTRLTVL.

This chain joins TRBV3-1 (or the pseudogene TRBV3-2) and TRBJ2-1; TRBD2 agrees at 10 bases. Germline CDR1 LGHDT, CDR2 YNNKEL (reference sequence). The CDR3 consists of 16 residues. V trimming: 5 bases; J trimming: 2 bases; junction bases outside the gene matches: 6. CDR3 loop: CASSSRAGGPYNEQFF. In nucleotides, the CDR3 is TGTGCCAGCAGCTCGCGAGCGGGGGGGCCCTACAATGAGCAGTTCTTC.

This clone is a singleton in its sample. The J gene is TRBJ1-1, the V gene TRBV5-1; D call uncertain. In germline, CDR1 is SGHRS, CDR2 YFSETQ. Trimming pared 0 bases from V and 2 bases from J, leaving 11 bases between. The CDR3 is 15 amino acids. The CDR3 protein is CASSLEDGLNTEAFF. CDR3 nucleotide sequence: TGCGCCAGCAGCTTGGAAGACGGACTAAACACTGAAGCTTTCTTT.

The chain combines TRBV6-2 or TRBV6-3 with TRBJ2-1, with 11 bases that match TRBD1. The trim removed 4 bases at V and 15 bases at J, leaving 2 bases unmatched. This CDR3 is 11 amino acids long. Germline CDR1 MNHEY, CDR2 SVGEGT. The CDR3 spells CASSLDRGLFF. For the CDR3, the DNA is TGTGCCAGCAGTTTGGACAGGGGGCTGTTCTTC.

The chain carries TRBV25-1 and TRBJ2-1; 9 nucleotides match TRBD1. The CDR3 consists of 14 residues. The J segment lost 3 bases and the V segment lost 10 bases, leaving 7 bases of the junction unmatched. Per germline, CDR1 MGHDK and CDR2 SYGVNS. As DNA, the CDR3 is TGTGCCACCGCTCGACAGGGGGACTACAATGAGCAGTTCTTC. It encodes CATARQGDYNEQFF.

There are a few counts of this clone. This sample includes further DNA sequences coding for the same CDR3. The J gene is TRBJ2-5, the V gene TRBV18; D remains unclear. There are 12 residues in the CDR3. Trimming pared 2 bases from V and 4 bases from J, leaving 5 bases between. CDR1 is KGHSH and CDR2 is LQKENI in the germline V gene. The CDR3 DNA reads as TGTGCCAGCTCACCATCCGGAGAGACCCAGTACTTC. Residues: CASSPSGETQYF. Using reference TRBV18 and TRBJ2-5 for the parts outside the CDR3, the full variable domain is NAGVMQNPRHLVRRRGQEARLRCSPMKGHSHVYWYRQLPEEGLKFMVYLQKENIIDESGMPKERFSAEFPKEGPSILRIQQVVRGDSAAYFCASSPSGETQYFGPGTRLLVL.

This clone was seen just once. The rearrangement uses TRBV30 and TRBJ1-1; D remains unclear. The V and J ends lost 5 bases and 0 bases respectively, with 13 bases between them. This CDR3 is 14 amino acids long. In germline, CDR1 is GTSNPN, CDR2 SVGIG (reference sequence). Here the CDR3 DNA reads TGTGCCTGGCGCCGGACCTTAATGAACACTGAAGCTTTCTTT. This gives the protein CAWRRTLMNTEAFF.

The genes are TRBV5-6 and TRBJ1-2, with 10 bases lining up with TRBD1. The length of the CDR3 is 18 residues. Germline V gene data show CDR1 as SGHDT and CDR2 as YYEEEE. The ends lost 5 bases at V and 0 bases at J; junction bases unmatched: 13. The CDR3 DNA follows: TGTGCCAGCAGTAATCGGGGGGACAGGGGCCCCTCTAACTATGGCTACACCTTC. Its protein product is CASSNRGDRGPSNYGYTF.

The V gene is TRBV6-5, the J gene TRBJ1-5; D unresolved. With 6 bases removed from V and 1 base from J, the gap between germline ends came to 13 bases. The CDR3 spans 15 residues. Germline CDR1 reads MNHEY; CDR2 reads SVGAGI. The CDR3 is CASRDLLGSNQPQHF. In nucleotides, the CDR3 is TGTGCCAGCAGAGACCTCCTTGGCAGCAATCAGCCCCAGCATTTT.

The chain employs TRBV12-3 or TRBV12-4 and TRBJ2-1; possible D gene TRBD1, 6 bases. The V and J ends lost 8 bases and 3 bases respectively, with 11 bases between them. The CDR3 runs to 13 residues. CDR3 protein: CASGQRVYNEQFF. The DNA of the CDR3 is TGTGCCAGCGGACAGAGAGTCTACAATGAGCAGTTCTTC.

The V gene is TRBV6-1, the J gene TRBJ1-5; D not resolved. Trimming shortened V by 0 bases and J by 0 bases, and 12 bases separated the two germline ends. The CDR3 runs 17 residues. Germline V gives CDR1 MNHNS, CDR2 SASEGT. The CDR3 DNA sequence: TGTGCCAGCAGTGAAGCGGTATCGGTACATAGCAATCAGCCCCAGCATTTT. Translated, it gives CASSEAVSVHSNQPQHF.

This chain connects TRBV6-6 to TRBJ2-1; D is undetermined. This CDR3 is 12 amino acids long. Germline lookup yields CDR1 MNHNY and CDR2 SVGAGI (reference sequence). Trimming cost V 2 bases and J 5 bases, with 4 bases left between them. CDR3 sequence reads: CASSYPNNEQFF. In DNA form, the CDR3 reads TGTGCCAGCAGTTACCCCAACAATGAGCAGTTCTTC.

The chain is built from TRBV29-1 and TRBJ1-2; D ambiguous. The CDR3 length is 13 residues. Trimming cost V 7 bases and J 3 bases, with 15 bases left between them. The germline gives CDR1 SQVTM, CDR2 ANQGSEA. Here the CDR3 DNA reads TGCAGCGACAACACATGGGCCGACTATGGCTACACCTTC. Translating it yields CSDNTWADYGYTF. Full variable domain (outside the CDR3, taken from reference TRBV29-1 and TRBJ1-2): SAVISQKPSRDICQRGTSLTIQCQVDSQVTMMFWYRQQPGQSLTLIATANQGSEATYESGFVIDKFPISRPNLTFSTLTVSNMSPEDSSIYLCSDNTWADYGYTFGSGTRLTVV.

The chain has TRBV11-3 and TRBJ2-5; D call uncertain. The CDR3 runs to 13 residues. Trimming cost V 2 bases and J 3 bases, with 7 bases left between them. Looked up from germline, CDR1 is SGHNT and CDR2 is YENEEA. As DNA, the CDR3 is TGTGCCAGCAGCTTATACAGCGAAGAGACCCAGTACTTC. Translation gives CASSLYSEETQYF.

The chain uses TRBV6-5 and TRBJ1-1; perhaps TRBD1 as D (6 bases). Per the germline V gene, CDR1 is MNHEY and CDR2 is SVGAGI. This CDR3 has 13 residues. V was trimmed by 6 bases and J by 8 bases, leaving 16 bases between them. The CDR3 sequence: CASRGGQASEAFF. The CDR3 nucleotides read TGTGCCAGCAGGGGGGGGCAGGCCTCAGAAGCTTTCTTT.